This entry lists 10 T cell receptor beta chains sequenced from one sample in a study of vaccination and CD4 T cells after COVID-19. Their specific antigens are unknown. Treatment meaning: approximately nine-day PBMC culture with coronavirus spike peptide pools or control peptides (ViraFEST assay). Sequencing of the DNA from cultured CD4+ T cells was carried out with the Oncomine TCR Beta short-read assay. TCRdb fed the PCR reads into MiXCR, producing one record per CDR3 protein. The sample contains about 17,000 distinct CDR3 sequences, approximately 53% of which appear only once. The sequenced sample consisted of CD4+ T cells from blood, cultured in vitro. The receptors shown here come from a human donor who had recovered from COVID-19.

The chain uses TRBV10-3 and TRBJ1-5, with 9 bases fitting TRBD1. Looked up from germline, CDR1 is ENHRY and CDR2 is SYGVKD. The CDR3 consists of 15 residues. J was trimmed by 5 bases and V by 6 bases; bases with no gene match: 8. The CDR3 DNA reads TGTGCCATCAGCCTGGACAGGGGCGGTGATCAGCCCCAGCATTTT. Its protein product is CAISLDRGGDQPQHF.

This clonotype was detected a few times. This chain links TRBV18 with TRBJ2-6; 7 bases match TRBD1. The CDR3 covers 15 residues. Germline-derived CDR1 and CDR2 are KGHSH and LQKENI. V shed 5 bases, J shed 4 bases, and the junction held 5 bases outside the gene matches. The CDR3, as DNA: TGTGCCAGCTCAAGACAGGGTTCAGGGGCCAACGTCCTGACTTTC. As protein: CASSRQGSGANVLTF. Drawing the rest from reference TRBV18 and TRBJ2-6, the complete variable domain is NAGVMQNPRHLVRRRGQEARLRCSPMKGHSHVYWYRQLPEEGLKFMVYLQKENIIDESGMPKERFSAEFPKEGPSILRIQQVVRGDSAAYFCASSRQGSGANVLTFGAGSRLTVL.

The rearrangement links TRBV20-1 to TRBJ1-1; possibly TRBD1 for D (5 bases). V was shortened by 5 bases and J by 0 bases, with 16 bases between the two germline ends. The germline gives CDR1 DFQATT, CDR2 SNEGSKA (reference sequence). The CDR3 runs to 15 residues. CDR3 in amino acids: CSAVTDVPMNTEAFF. The CDR3 DNA sequence: TGCAGTGCTGTGACAGATGTCCCTATGAACACTGAAGCTTTCTTT.

This clonotype was seen only a few times. The rearrangement joins TRBV20-1 to TRBJ2-2; possible D gene TRBD2, 5 bases. The CDR3 contains 14 residues. Per the germline V gene, CDR1 is DFQATT and CDR2 is SNEGSKA (reference sequence). Between the trimmed V and J ends, which lost 1 base and 6 bases, there was a span of 12 bases. CDR3 region: CSARVGNGAGELFF. The CDR3 DNA follows: TGCAGTGCTAGAGTTGGGAACGGGGCCGGGGAGCTGTTTTTT.

The rearrangement uses TRBV11-3 and TRBJ2-3; D assignment may be TRBD1 or TRBD2 (5 bases each). V was clipped by 1 base and J by 0 bases, with 8 bases between them. This CDR3 has 15 amino acids. The germline gives CDR1 SGHNT, CDR2 YENEEA. For the CDR3, the DNA is TGTGCCAGCAGCTTAGGGGGACCTAGCACAGATACGCAGTATTTT. This codes for CASSLGGPSTDTQYF.

The J gene is TRBJ2-2, the V gene TRBV20-1; possible D gene TRBD2, 7 bases. CDR3 length: 16 amino acids. Germline assignment: CDR1 DFQATT and CDR2 SNEGSKA (reference sequence). The V end was cut by 0 bases, the J end by 5 bases, with 16 bases between. The CDR3 reads CSARDRVGGATGELFF. CDR3 DNA: TGCAGTGCTAGAGATCGTGTGGGGGGGGCTACCGGGGAGCTGTTTTTT.

The chain recombines TRBV12-1 with TRBJ1-5; the table's D call of TRBD1 was not tested on the DNA. TRBV12-1 is a known pseudogene. The CDR3 sequence is 17 residues long. This CDR3 reads CASSPPTGGLSNQPQHF. For the CDR3, the DNA is TGTGCCAGCAGCCCACCCACAGGGGGCCTGAGCAATCAGCCCCAGCATTTT.

This clonotype was seen only a few times. V gene TRBV5-1 combines with J gene TRBJ2-3; 14 positions match TRBD2. Trimming at V came to 0 bases and at J to 0 bases, leaving 3 bases not matched to a gene. Germline V lookup: CDR1 SGHRS, CDR2 YFSETQ. CDR3 length: 18 amino acids. The CDR3, as DNA: TGCGCCAGCAGCTTGGGAGGACTAGCGGGGGGTAGCACAGATACGCAGTATTTT. Translated, it gives CASSLGGLAGGSTDTQYF.

This clonotype was counted a few times. The chain recombines TRBV5-8 with TRBJ1-1; 7 nucleotides line up with TRBD1. Germline trimming cut 4 bases from V and 3 bases from J; bases unmatched to any gene: 3. Germline-derived CDR1 and CDR2 are SGHTS and YDEGEE. The CDR3 covers 13 residues. CDR3 coding DNA: TGTGCCAGCAGCGGGGACAGTTACACTGAAGCTTTCTTT. Protein sequence: CASSGDSYTEAFF.

The V call is TRBV2, the J call TRBJ2-2, with unresolved D. The V and J ends lost 6 bases and 5 bases respectively, with 4 bases between them. CDR1 is SNHLY and CDR2 is FYNNEI in the germline V gene. The CDR3 is 11 amino acids. In DNA, the CDR3 is TGTGCCAGCAGAATGACCGGGGAGCTGTTTTTT. Protein sequence: CASRMTGELFF.